This T cell receptor beta chain was recovered during a study of blood T cell repertoires in COVID-19. About the study: Sites in the United States, Italy and Spain provided acute and convalescent COVID-19 samples. T cells, B-cell-depleted T cells, or PBMCs provided the cDNA or gDNA that served as material.

Authors' processing steps: Amplifying reference gene primers gave estimates of nucleated cell counts. The protocol was immunoSEQ multiplex PCR, while the TCRdb copy is restricted to in-frame clones and leaves out a portion. V, J and clone size are those of that table, while D and trimming were read from the DNA. The sample has about 180,000 clones, over 70% seen once. One Seattle source followed patients from active infection through their disease course. The CDR3 has 15 amino acids. V was pared by 5 bases and J by 6 bases, with 11 bases of the junction left unmatched. CDR1 and CDR2 from the germline V gene are SEHNR and FQNEAQ (reference sequence).

The sample was peripheral blood. The sequence was obtained from a woman aged 35 to 49 with COVID-19, enrolled during active disease. The V call is TRBV7-9, the J call TRBJ1-2; 8 bases line up with TRBD1. The CDR3 DNA follows: TGTGCCAGCAGCACCCGGGACAGGCGCCGTGATGGCTACACCTTC. This encodes CASSTRDRRRDGYTF.